These 17 T cell receptor beta chains share one sample of origin, sequenced in a study of shared clonotypes between healthy human individuals. Profiling relied on immunoSEQ multiplex PCR, and the TCRdb table lists in-frame clones only, not all of them. The repertoire holds roughly 2.1 million clones, with roughly 91% as singletons. Naive CD8 cells lacked CD45RO and underwent positive selection for CCR7, leaving out terminally differentiated effector memory CD45RA+ cells. The sequencing input was naive CD8+ T cells from PBMCs. The receptor set was obtained from a man aged 18-30 years in good health. Some clones in this sample may be carry-over from other donors' samples.

V and J are TRBV5-6 and TRBJ1-2, with D unclear. There are 15 residues in the CDR3. V was shortened by 1 base and J by 4 bases, with 14 bases between the two germline ends. The germline CDR1 and CDR2 sequences are SGHDT and YYEEEE. The CDR3 DNA reads as TGTGCCAGCAGCTTGAGGCCCGCGGAAACCTATGGCTACACCTTC. It specifies CASSLRPAETYGYTF.

The chain couples TRBV29-1 to TRBJ1-1, with D possibly TRBD1 on 5 matching bases. The germline CDR1 and CDR2 sequences are SQVTM and ANQGSEA. Between the trimmed V and J ends, which lost 6 bases and 3 bases, there was a span of 23 bases. This CDR3 contains 16 residues. The CDR3 spells CSVPLPITGGYTEAFF. The CDR3 DNA reads as TGCAGCGTCCCGTTGCCCATAACCGGGGGATACACTGAAGCTTTCTTT.

The chain carries TRBV2 and TRBJ2-2; D possibly corresponds to TRBD2 (5 bases). The V end lost 2 bases, the J end lost 5 bases, and 9 bases lay between the germline ends. Per the germline V gene, CDR1 is SNHLY and CDR2 is FYNNEI. The CDR3 runs to 14 residues. CDR3 nucleotides: TGTGCCAGCAGTGAACGGTCGGGGACCGGGGAGCTGTTTTTT. Protein sequence: CASSERSGTGELFF.

In the case of this clone: The junction departs from the called germline gene at one end, perhaps through a read error. The rearrangement uses TRBV9 and TRBJ2-2; 8 nucleotides align to TRBD2. The germline CDR1 and CDR2 sequences are SGDLS and YYNGEE. This CDR3 comprises 16 residues. The CDR3 DNA follows: TGTGCCAGCAGCGTAGGAGGTAGCGGGAACCCCGGGGAGCTGTTTTTT. This encodes CASSVGGSGNPGELFF. The whole variable domain, filled in from reference TRBV9 and TRBJ2-2, reads DSGVTQTPKHLITATGQRVTLRCSPRSGDLSVYWYQQSLDQGLQFLIQYYNGEERAKGNILERFSAQQFPDLHSELNLSSLELGDSALYFCASSVGGSGNPGELFFGEGSRLTVL.

The chain employs TRBV9 and TRBJ2-3; D may be TRBD2 (5 bases). Trimming shortened V by 1 base and J by 6 bases, and 12 bases separated the two germline ends. The CDR3 runs to 14 residues. In germline, CDR1 is SGDLS, CDR2 YYNGEE. Here the CDR3 reads CASSVSGVADTQYF. For the CDR3, the DNA is TGTGCCAGCAGCGTATCCGGGGTTGCGGATACGCAGTATTTT.

This clone has just one count. The CDR3 loop reads CASSLGTAGGYEQYF. The CDR3 region has the DNA TGTGCCAGCAGCTTAGGGACAGCGGGAGGTTACGAGCAGTACTTC. The chain recombines TRBV11-2 with TRBJ2-7; TRBD2 matches at 9 bases. The CDR3 loop spans 15 amino acids. After removal of 1 base from V and 4 bases from J, the junction contained 5 bases not matched to a gene. From germline, CDR1 is SGHAT and CDR2 FQNNGV.

With respect to this clone: This specimen includes other DNA sequences encoding the same CDR3. V gene TRBV7-3 combines with J gene TRBJ2-7; 9 bases are a match to TRBD2. CDR1 is SGHTA, CDR2 FQGTGA, per germline. This CDR3 region has 13 residues. With V trimmed by 5 bases and J by 4 bases, 3 bases remained unmatched. CDR3 residues: CASSLGLAYEQYF. The CDR3 nucleotides read TGTGCCAGCAGCCTCGGACTAGCGTACGAGCAGTACTTC. The entire variable domain, with the rest obtained from reference TRBV7-3 and TRBJ2-7, is as follows: GAGVSQTPSNKVTEKGKYVELRCDPISGHTALYWYRQSLGQGPEFLIYFQGTGAADDSGLPNDRFFAVRPEGSVSTLKIQRTERGDSAVYLCASSLGLAYEQYFGPGTRLTVT.

The genes are TRBV4-1 and TRBJ2-1; 10 nucleotides align to TRBD2. Germline trimming cut 4 bases from V and 6 bases from J; bases unmatched to any gene: 6. Looked up from germline, CDR1 is MGHRA and CDR2 is YSYEKL. The CDR3 loop spans 15 amino acids. DNA for the CDR3: TGCGCCAGCAGCCTCTTAGCGGGAGGTCCCAATGAGCAGTTCTTC. It is translated as CASSLLAGGPNEQFF.

V and J are TRBV15 and TRBJ2-1; perhaps TRBD2 as D (6 bases). Per germline, CDR1 LNHNV and CDR2 YYDKDF (reference sequence). With 5 bases removed from V and 7 bases from J, the gap between germline ends came to 15 bases. The CDR3 runs 14 residues. The CDR3 region is CATSAGRPRNEQFF. In nucleotides, the CDR3 is TGTGCCACCAGCGCGGGACGCCCGAGGAATGAGCAGTTCTTC.

This clone occurred once. This chain connects TRBV19 to TRBJ1-1; possible D gene TRBD1, 6 bases. The germline gives CDR1 LNHDA, CDR2 SQIVND (reference sequence). This CDR3 spans 15 amino acids. V lost 4 bases and J lost 8, with 20 bases in between. CDR3 protein: CASSTETGMGSEAFF. DNA of the CDR3: TGTGCCAGTAGTACCGAGACAGGCATGGGGTCCGAAGCTTTCTTT.

This chain connects TRBV9 to TRBJ1-3, with a possible D match to TRBD1 (5 bases). Germline V lookup: CDR1 SGDLS, CDR2 YYNGEE. CDR3 length equals 17 residues. V lost 3 bases and J 4 bases, leaving 20 bases between the germline ends. The CDR3 loop is CASSAIGVPLRGNTIYF. CDR3 nucleotide sequence: TGTGCCAGCAGCGCGATAGGGGTCCCGTTGAGGGGAAACACCATATATTTT.

This sequence joins TRBV14 and TRBJ1-1, with D unresolved. The V gene lost 4 bases and the J gene lost 0 bases, with 12 bases spanning the gap. The CDR3 length is 15 residues. Germline V gene sequence: CDR1 SGHDN, CDR2 FVKESK. The CDR3 sequence: CASSLIPGVNTEAFF. The CDR3 nucleotides are TGTGCCAGCAGCCTCATCCCTGGGGTGAACACTGAAGCTTTCTTT.

CDR3: CATSSGPGQGLDTQYF. As DNA, the CDR3 is TGTGCCACCAGCAGTGGCCCGGGACAGGGATTAGATACGCAGTATTTT. The rearrangement uses TRBV15 and TRBJ2-3, with 9 bases lining up with TRBD1. The CDR3 spans 16 residues. CDR1 is LNHNV and CDR2 is YYDKDF in the germline V gene (reference sequence). J was trimmed by 5 bases and V by 3 bases; bases with no gene match: 9.

The chain recombines TRBV2 with TRBJ2-1, with D possibly being TRBD2 (6 bases). Deletions cut 6 bases from V and 0 bases from J, with 21 bases between. CDR3 length: 18 amino acids. The germline V gene has CDR1 SNHLY and CDR2 FYNNEI. CDR3 amino acids: CASREGPRFGVSYNEQFF. The CDR3 DNA follows: TGTGCCAGCAGGGAGGGACCGAGATTTGGGGTCTCCTACAATGAGCAGTTCTTC.

The V gene is TRBV13, the J gene TRBJ2-1, with TRBD2 identical over 8 bases. The germline CDR1 and CDR2 sequences are PRHDT and FYEKMQ (reference sequence). Germline trimming cut 0 bases from V and 2 bases from J; bases unmatched to any gene: 9. This CDR3 has 18 amino acids. The CDR3 protein is CASSLGPERESPYNEQFF. The CDR3 bases are TGTGCCAGCAGCTTAGGCCCAGAGCGGGAGTCCCCCTACAATGAGCAGTTCTTC. The whole variable domain, remainder taken from reference TRBV13 and TRBJ2-1, is AAGVIQSPRHLIKEKRETATLKCYPIPRHDTVYWYQQGPGQDPQFLISFYEKMQSDKGSIPDRFSAQQFSDYHSELNMSSLELGDSALYFCASSLGPERESPYNEQFFGPGTRLTVL.

The chain is built from TRBV28 and TRBJ1-2; no clear D gene. This CDR3 is 17 amino acids long. The germline CDR1 and CDR2 sequences are MDHEN and SYDVKM. Trimming removed 3 bases from V and 0 bases from J, with 17 bases in between. For the CDR3, the DNA is TGTGCCAGCAGTTTCGTAGTAGGACCCTTAGCTAACTATGGCTACACCTTC. As protein: CASSFVVGPLANYGYTF.

The chain has TRBV2 and TRBJ1-6; D remains unclear. The CDR3 has 12 residues. V was pared by 4 bases and J by 8 bases, with 6 bases between. Germline V gene data show CDR1 as SNHLY and CDR2 as FYNNEI. CDR3 nucleotides: TGTGCCAGCAGTGTATGGGATTCACCCCTCCACTTT. It codes for CASSVWDSPLHF. The complete variable domain, with remaining parts taken from reference TRBV2 and TRBJ1-6, reads EPEVTQTPSHQVTQMGQEVILRCVPISNHLYFYWYRQILGQKVEFLVSFYNNEISEKSEIFDDQFSVERPDGSNFTLKIRSTKLEDSAMYFCASSVWDSPLHFGNGTRLTVT.